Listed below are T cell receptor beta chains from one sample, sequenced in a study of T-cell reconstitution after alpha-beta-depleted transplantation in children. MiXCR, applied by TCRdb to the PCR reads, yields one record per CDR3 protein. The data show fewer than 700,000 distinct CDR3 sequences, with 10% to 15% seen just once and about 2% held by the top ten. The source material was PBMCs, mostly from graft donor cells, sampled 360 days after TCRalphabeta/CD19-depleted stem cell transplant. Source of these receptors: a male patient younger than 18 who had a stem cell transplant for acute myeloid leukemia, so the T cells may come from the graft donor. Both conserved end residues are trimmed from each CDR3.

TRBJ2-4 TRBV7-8 ASSGQDGTLAKNIQY
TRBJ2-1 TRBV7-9 ASSSWTSGRPEQF
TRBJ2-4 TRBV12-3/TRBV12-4 ASSPRGRAENIQY
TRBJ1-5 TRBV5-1 ASSLEGQPQH
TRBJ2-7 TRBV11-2 ASSLNWGVLVYEQY
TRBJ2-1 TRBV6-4 ASMSLAGGPGEQF
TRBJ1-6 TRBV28 ASSFSGTGISSYNSPLH
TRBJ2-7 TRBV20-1 SAGLAGRSEQY
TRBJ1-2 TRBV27 ASSPPGAYYGYT
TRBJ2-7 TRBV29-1 SVAGGRAYEQY
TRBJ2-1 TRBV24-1 ARGLAGYNEQF
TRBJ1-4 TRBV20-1 SARDPRTGVGEKLF
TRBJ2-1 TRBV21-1 ASSKRTSGPSNEQF
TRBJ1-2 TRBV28 ASSFGNYGYT
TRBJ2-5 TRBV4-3 ASSQIKTSLETQY
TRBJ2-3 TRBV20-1 SASSDTSTDTQY
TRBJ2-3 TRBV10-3 AVRQTDTQY
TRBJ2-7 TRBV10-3 ATEGAETSYEQY
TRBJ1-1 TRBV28 ASLTDQFSLEAF
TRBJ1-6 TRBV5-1 ASSLNSQASPLH
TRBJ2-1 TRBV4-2 ASSQVRLSHEQF
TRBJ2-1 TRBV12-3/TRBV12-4 ASSLILAGGPVEQF
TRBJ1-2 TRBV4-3 ASSQVARDREQGYT
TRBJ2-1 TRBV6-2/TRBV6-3 ASTSLAGVAYNEQF
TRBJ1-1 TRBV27 ASSLSGGEAF
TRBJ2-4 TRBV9 ASSSGLRLENIQY
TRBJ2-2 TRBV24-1 ATSDLPLTGPNTGELF
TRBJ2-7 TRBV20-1 SARREVTYEQY
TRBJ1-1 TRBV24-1 ATSEAGTGRTEAF
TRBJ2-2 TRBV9 ASSGLSGRGTGELF
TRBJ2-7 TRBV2 ASSSNALHEQY
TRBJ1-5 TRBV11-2 ASSPDRVVQPQH
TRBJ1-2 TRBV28 ASSFPLGVSYGYT